This T cell receptor beta chain was documented in a study of T-cell memory formation after mild COVID-19. Study findings and constraints: Most CD4+ clones that shrank were in CM and EM, while CD8+ ones turned up in EMRA. Day 15 to 85 contracting clones showed balanced CD4/CD8; later expanders leaned CD4+.

TCRdb independently ran MiXCR on the 5' RACE reads; one entry per CDR3 protein. Of 300,000 to 350,000 distinct CDR3 sequences listed, 19% are singletons. Germline values: CDR1 MNHEY, CDR2 SVGEGT. With V trimmed by 7 bases and J by 1 base, 6 bases remained unmatched. The CDR3 loop spans 14 amino acids. As to this clonotype: Its cognate antigen is unknown.

This chain connects TRBV6-2 or TRBV6-3 to TRBJ1-1; 7 nucleotides line up with TRBD1. What was sequenced was PBMCs or a T cell subset sorted from them (not recorded which). The origin of this receptor is a man aged 18 to 30 who had mild COVID-19 (a few samples of this study predate the infection). Cell type and time point are not known. The CDR3 nucleotides read TGTGCCAGCACAACGGGACAGACGAACACTGAAGCTTTCTTT. It encodes CASTTGQTNTEAFF.